The rows below give T cell receptor beta chains drawn from one sample of a study of T-cell reconstitution after alpha-beta-depleted transplantation in children. Via MiXCR, TCRdb re-called the PCR reads, giving one row per CDR3 protein. The table includes a few hundred thousand distinct CDR3 sequences, about an eighth detected once. The sample was PBMCs, mostly from graft donor cells, taken 360 days after TCRalphabeta/CD19-depleted stem cell transplant. These receptors were taken from a male patient under 18 who had a stem cell transplant for acute myeloid leukemia, so the T cells may come from the graft donor. The CDR3 runs from the conserved cysteine through the conserved F or W. A D gene is named only where the DNA matches it firmly. Where a row states a size, it is once, few, many or the class of an expanded clone; other rows omit it.

>NA|TRBJ2-7|TRBV9|12|few
CASSVSGGEQYF
TGTGCCAGCAGCGTATCGGGCGGGGAGCAGTACTTC
>TRBD2|TRBJ2-1|TRBV29-1|17|NA
CSLLGTRPGGAYNEQFF
TGCAGCCTCTTGGGGACTAGGCCCGGCGGGGCCTACAATGAGCAGTTCTTC
>TRBD2|TRBJ2-1|TRBV5-1|16|few
CASSFSGNRSYNEQFF
TGCGCCAGCAGCTTTAGCGGGAACCGCTCCTACAATGAGCAGTTCTTC
>TRBD1|TRBJ2-5|TRBV6-2/TRBV6-3|15|many
CASSYSHTGGETQYF
TGTGCCAGCAGTTACTCGCATACAGGGGGTGAGACCCAGTACTTC
>NA|TRBJ1-5|TRBV28|12|many
CASSLYFPPQHF
TGTGCCAGCAGTTTATACTTTCCGCCCCAGCATTTT
>NA|TRBJ2-5|TRBV7-8|17|many
CASSIDQGDLQEETQYF
TGTGCCAGCAGCATAGACCAAGGGGATCTCCAGGAGGAGACCCAGTACTTC
>NA|TRBJ2-3|TRBV29-1|12|few
CSVELATDTQYF
TGCAGCGTTGAACTAGCAACAGATACGCAGTATTTT
>NA|TRBJ2-3|TRBV9|15|NA
CASSVVAGKGDTQYF
TGTGCCAGCAGCGTAGTCGCAGGGAAGGGAGATACGCAGTATTTT
>NA|TRBJ1-2|TRBV29-1|12|NA
CSVQGGNYGYTF
TGCAGCGTCCAAGGGGGAAACTATGGCTACACCTTC
>TRBD1|TRBJ2-7|TRBV29-1|13|NA
CSVFGTGRYEQYF
TGCAGCGTTTTCGGGACAGGGAGATACGAGCAGTACTTC
>TRBD2|TRBJ2-1|TRBV20-1|14|NA
CSALSGRPNNEQFF
TGCAGTGCTCTTAGCGGGAGGCCTAACAATGAGCAGTTCTTC
>NA|TRBJ2-1|TRBV7-9|16|NA
CASSPEAGGRVNEQFF
TGTGCCAGCAGCCCCGAGGCGGGCGGGCGGGTGAATGAGCAGTTCTTC
>NA|TRBJ2-1|TRBV20-1|14|few
CSAPPQGSGNEQFF
TGCAGTGCTCCGCCGCAGGGATCCGGCAATGAGCAGTTCTTC
>NA|TRBJ1-1|TRBV7-9|14|NA
CASSTGMLNTEAFF
TGTGCCAGCAGCACGGGGATGCTCAACACTGAAGCTTTCTTT
>TRBD2|TRBJ2-5|TRBV15|17|few
CATSYRTSGRLQETQYF
TGTGCCACCAGCTATAGGACTAGCGGGAGACTCCAAGAGACCCAGTACTTC
>TRBD2|TRBJ2-2|TRBV7-2|15|few
CASSLGTIATGELFF
TGTGCCAGCAGCTTGGGGACTATCGCCACCGGGGAGCTGTTTTTT
>NA|TRBJ2-7|TRBV30|12|NA
CAWREGPYEQYF
TGTGCCTGGAGGGAGGGTCCCTACGAGCAGTACTTC
>NA|TRBJ2-1|TRBV28|14|many
CASSPTEPYNEQFF
TGTGCCAGCAGTCCCACAGAACCCTACAATGAGCAGTTCTTC
>TRBD1|TRBJ1-6|TRBV11-2|19|NA
CASSFPGQGLPSYNSPLHF
TGTGCCAGCAGCTTCCCGGGACAGGGCCTCCCCTCCTATAATTCACCCCTCCACTTT
>TRBD2|TRBJ2-3|TRBV28|16|many
CASSDIVAGDADTQYF
TGTGCCAGCAGTGACATTGTAGCGGGAGACGCAGATACGCAGTATTTT
>NA|TRBJ2-1|TRBV7-2|14|NA
CASSLAGQHNEQFF
TGTGCCAGCAGCTTAGCGGGGCAACACAATGAGCAGTTCTTC
>TRBD2|TRBJ2-2|TRBV20-1|16|many
CSARDPTSGTSGELFF
TGCAGTGCTAGAGACCCGACTAGCGGGACGTCCGGGGAGCTGTTTTTT
>NA|TRBJ1-1|TRBV7-2|13|few
CASSLEAVTEAFF
TGTGCCAGCAGCTTAGAGGCAGTCACTGAAGCTTTCTTT
>NA|TRBJ2-1|TRBV20-1|13|few
CSARTRTYNEQFF
TGCAGTGCTAGGACTAGAACCTACAATGAGCAGTTCTTC
>TRBD2|TRBJ2-1|TRBV3-1|19|few
CASSQEGGLAGVSYNEQFF
TGTGCCAGCAGCCAAGAGGGGGGACTAGCGGGAGTGTCCTACAATGAGCAGTTCTTC
>TRBD2|TRBJ2-7|TRBV6-1|14|few
CASRPLAGVGEQYF
TGTGCCAGCAGACCCCTTGCGGGAGTGGGGGAGCAGTACTTC
>NA|TRBJ2-2|TRBV7-9|14|NA
CASRTSGDTGELFF
TGTGCCAGCAGGACCTCAGGAGACACCGGGGAGCTGTTTTTT
>TRBD1|TRBJ2-7|TRBV27|13|many
CASRDRGSSEQYF
TGTGCCAGCAGGGACAGGGGGTCTAGTGAGCAGTACTTC
>NA|TRBJ2-1|TRBV7-2|13|NA
CASNLMRGNEQFF
TGTGCCAGCAATCTAATGAGAGGGAATGAGCAGTTCTTC
>NA|TRBJ2-7|TRBV6-2/TRBV6-3|13|NA
CANADSVSYEQYF
TGTGCCAACGCCGACTCCGTCTCCTACGAGCAGTACTTC
>NA|TRBJ2-3|TRBV30|13|NA
CAWSWTHWDTQYF
TGTGCCTGGAGTTGGACCCACTGGGATACGCAGTATTTT
>NA|TRBJ2-2|TRBV4-3|13|few
CASSQERGGELFF
TGCGCCAGCAGCCAAGAAAGGGGCGGGGAGCTGTTTTTT
>NA|TRBJ2-1|TRBV20-1|15|NA
CSARTPFGSNNEQFF
TGCAGTGCTAGAACCCCTTTCGGATCCAACAATGAGCAGTTCTTC
>TRBD2|TRBJ2-1|TRBV6-2/TRBV6-3|20|NA
CASSPSGLAGGLTKYNEQFF
TGTGCCAGCAGTCCATCTGGACTAGCGGGAGGATTAACGAAGTACAATGAGCAGTTCTTC
>TRBD2|TRBJ2-2|TRBV6-5|18|NA
CAILILAGGLLNTGELFF
TGTGCCATCCTAATACTAGCGGGAGGACTACTGAACACCGGGGAGCTGTTTTTT
>TRBD2|TRBJ2-5|TRBV19|13|few
CASRGLASETQYF
TGTGCCAGTAGGGGACTAGCGTCGGAGACCCAGTACTTC
>NA|TRBJ2-2|TRBV21-1|17|many
CASSRLGPHRVGGELFF
TGTGCCAGCAGCAGGTTGGGACCCCATCGAGTCGGCGGGGAGCTGTTTTTT
>NA|TRBJ1-2|TRBV20-1|12|many
CTGRGGHYGYTF
TGCACCGGGAGGGGGGGACACTATGGCTACACCTTC
>NA|TRBJ2-3|TRBV28|12|many
CASSFLLGTQYF
TGTGCCAGCAGTTTCCTGCTGGGTACGCAGTATTTT
>NA|TRBJ2-2|TRBV6-2/TRBV6-3|16|many
CASSYTGALDTGELFF
TGTGCCAGCAGCTATACGGGGGCACTGGACACCGGGGAGCTGTTTTTT
>NA|TRBJ1-2|TRBV5-1|13|few
CASSVGQGSGYTF
TGCGCCAGCAGCGTCGGGCAGGGGAGCGGCTACACCTTC
>NA|TRBJ2-1|TRBV24-1|15|NA
CATSEYASDNNEQFF
TGTGCCACCAGTGAGTATGCTAGCGACAACAATGAGCAGTTCTTC
>NA|TRBJ2-2|TRBV12-3/TRBV12-4|16|NA
CASSFGGQTNTGELFF
TGTGCCAGCAGTTTCGGAGGACAGACCAACACCGGGGAGCTGTTTTTT
>TRBD1|TRBJ2-7|TRBV5-1|15|many
CASSVEGQGAYEQYF
TGCGCCAGCAGCGTGGAGGGACAGGGGGCCTACGAGCAGTACTTC
>NA|TRBJ2-7|TRBV9|14|NA
CASSAQGMGSEQYF
TGTGCCAGCAGCGCGCAGGGGATGGGGTCCGAGCAGTACTTC
>TRBD1|TRBJ2-7|TRBV7-2|15|NA
CASSPDRGSIYEQYF
TGTGCCAGCAGCCCCGACAGGGGATCGATATACGAGCAGTACTTC
>NA|TRBJ1-5|TRBV7-2|15|many
CASSLGFSSNQPQHF
TGTGCCAGCAGCTTAGGATTTTCGAGCAATCAGCCCCAGCATTTT
>TRBD2|TRBJ2-7|TRBV6-1|13|NA
CASRTQRTREQYF
TGTGCCAGCAGGACACAACGGACTAGGGAGCAGTACTTC
>TRBD1|TRBJ2-3|TRBV11-2|19|few
CASSSGQGWISDSTDTQYF
TGTGCCAGCAGCTCTGGACAGGGTTGGATTTCAGATAGCACAGATACGCAGTATTTT
>NA|TRBJ1-2|TRBV30|10|NA
CAWKEMGYTF
TGTGCCTGGAAGGAAATGGGCTACACCTTC
>TRBD1|TRBJ2-2|TRBV12-3/TRBV12-4|17|NA
CASTPNRDHRGTGELFF
TGTGCCAGCACCCCGAACAGAGATCACAGGGGCACCGGGGAGCTGTTTTTT
>NA|TRBJ2-1|TRBV7-3|18|NA
CASSSDKRPPPFYNEQFF
TGTGCCAGCAGCTCCGACAAGCGCCCACCACCATTCTACAATGAGCAGTTCTTC
>TRBD1|TRBJ1-1|TRBV15|14|NA
CATNQQGLDTEAFF
TGTGCCACCAACCAACAGGGGCTTGACACTGAAGCTTTCTTT
>TRBD1|TRBJ2-7|TRBV4-2|16|few
CASSQGGQDFSYEQYF
TGTGCCAGCAGCCAGGGGGGACAGGACTTCTCCTACGAGCAGTACTTC
>TRBD1|TRBJ2-1|TRBV28|15|NA
CASSFPDRALDEQFF
TGTGCCAGCAGTTTTCCAGACAGGGCTCTCGATGAGCAGTTCTTC